This T cell receptor beta chain came from a study of OX40 agonist ivuxolimab in advanced cancers. Background on the study: Clinicians treated patients with ivuxolimab, an agonistic anti-OX40 (CD134) antibody. Each patient was given ivuxolimab into a vein every 2 weeks, at 0.01 to 10 mg/kg.

V shed 4 bases and J shed 4 bases, with 14 bases lying between them. CDR1 is LGHNT, CDR2 FRNRAP, per germline. The CDR3 is 15 residues long. Overall study results and limits: Some nonresponders likewise displayed low normalized T-cell clonal expansion.

Remarks on this clone: Its antigen is not identified.

The data were produced by immunoSEQ multiplex PCR, yet TCRdb's version contains in-frame clones alone and is incomplete. The sample holds 40,000 to 60,000 clones, about four fifths seen once. The chain joins TRBV12-5 to TRBJ1-5; the D gene is possibly TRBD1 (6 bases). This TCR was recovered from an adult with an advanced solid tumor such as melanoma, head and neck, liver or kidney cancer. Specimen: CD4+ or CD8+ T cells sorted from blood, collected in a trial of the OX40 agonist ivuxolimab. The CDR3 sequence is CASGSRTETNQPQHF. The CDR3 DNA sequence: TGTGCTAGTGGTTCCCGGACAGAAACGAATCAGCCCCAGCATTTT.